The 5 T cell receptor beta chains below were found in one sample sequenced in a study of T cell responses to AZD1222 COVID-19 vaccine. Method: immunoSEQ multiplex PCR; TCRdb's copy keeps in-frame clones and lacks some. Altogether about 140,000 clones are present, roughly 90% being singletons, with the ten largest covering about 3%. The material sequenced was peripheral blood, taken on day 0 of AZD1222 vaccination. These receptors were collected from an adult in good health.

The rearrangement uses TRBV19 and TRBJ1-2; 7 bases match TRBD1. Trimming took 3 bases from V and 4 from J; bases not matched to a gene: 8. The CDR3 spans 15 residues. The germline gives CDR1 LNHDA, CDR2 SQIVND (reference sequence). CDR3 nucleotide sequence: TGTGCCAGTAGTATTGCGACAGGGAATTCCTATGGCTACACCTTC. Its translation: CASSIATGNSYGYTF.

This clone was picked up one time. The J gene is TRBJ2-1, the V gene TRBV4-1, with D unclear. The CDR3 has 14 amino acids. V was cut by 4 bases and J by 8 bases, with 15 bases left in between. Germline CDR1 MGHRA, CDR2 YSYEKL. CDR3 nucleotides: TGCGCCAGCAGCCCCCTAGTGGTGGGTGATGAGCAGTTCTTC. Protein: CASSPLVVGDEQFF.

The chain links TRBV11-2 to TRBJ1-2, with D maybe TRBD1 (6 bases). Deletions cut 0 bases from V and 8 bases from J, with 10 bases between. The CDR3 sequence is 13 residues long. In germline, CDR1 is SGHAT, CDR2 FQNNGV. CDR3: CASSLDRGRGYTF. In DNA form, the CDR3 reads TGTGCCAGCAGCTTAGACAGGGGCAGGGGCTACACCTTC.

The chain links TRBV6-5 to TRBJ2-2; 11 nucleotides line up with TRBD2. The CDR3 has 15 residues. The junction had 4 bases not matched to a gene; V was cut back by 2 bases and J by 8 bases. Germline V CDR1 and CDR2: MNHEY, SVGAGI. The CDR3, as DNA: TGTGCCAGCAGTTACCCTAGCGGGGGGAGAGGGGAGCTGTTTTTT. Amino acids: CASSYPSGGRGELFF.

The CDR3 DNA reads as TGTGCCATCAGGGAGGGCCTAGCAGATACGCAGTATTTT. It translates to CAIREGLADTQYF. The chain recombines TRBV10-3 with TRBJ2-3; weak D call: TRBD2 (6 bases). The CDR3 is made up of 13 amino acids. Trimming shortened V by 6 bases and J by 4 bases, and 11 bases separated the two germline ends. Germline V gene lookup returns CDR1 ENHRY and CDR2 SYGVKD.